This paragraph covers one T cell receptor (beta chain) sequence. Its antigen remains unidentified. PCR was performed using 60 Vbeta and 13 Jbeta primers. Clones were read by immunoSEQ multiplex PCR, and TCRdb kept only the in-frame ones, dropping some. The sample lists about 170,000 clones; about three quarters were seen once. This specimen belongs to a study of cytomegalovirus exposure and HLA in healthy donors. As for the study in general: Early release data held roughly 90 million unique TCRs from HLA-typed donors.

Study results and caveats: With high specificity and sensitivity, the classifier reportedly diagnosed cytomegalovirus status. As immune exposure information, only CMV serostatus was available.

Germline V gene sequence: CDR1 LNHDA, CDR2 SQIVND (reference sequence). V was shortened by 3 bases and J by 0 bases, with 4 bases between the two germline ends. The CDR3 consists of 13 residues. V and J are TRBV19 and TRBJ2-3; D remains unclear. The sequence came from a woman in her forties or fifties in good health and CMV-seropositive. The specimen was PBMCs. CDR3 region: CASSIGSTDTQYF. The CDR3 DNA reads TGTGCCAGTAGTATCGGTAGCACAGATACGCAGTATTTT. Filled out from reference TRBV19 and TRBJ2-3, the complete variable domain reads DGGITQSPKYLFRKEGQNVTLSCEQNLNHDAMYWYRQDPGQGLRLIYYSQIVNDFQKGDIAEGYSVSREKKESFPLTVTSAQKNPTAFYLCASSIGSTDTQYFGPGTRLTVL.